This entry concerns a single T cell receptor beta chain. Its antigen is as yet unknown. The junction differs from germline at one of its ends, possibly a read error. The source of the sample is a study of response to subunit inactivated influenza vaccine. Whole-study results and caveats: That few new T cells are recruited by each seasonal influenza vaccination was the authors' suggestion.

TCRdb recomputed calls from the RT-PCR reads with MiXCR, one row per CDR3 protein. The table lists roughly 760,000 distinct CDR3 sequences, 21% of them singletons. The source was PBMCs from blood, collected about 5 days after vaccination. This receptor was identified in a man between 45 and 60 years old who received an inactivated influenza vaccine.

The CDR3 region is CASSAQPGLAGKNERFF. Written as DNA, the CDR3 is TGTGCCAGCAGCGCCCAACCGGGACTAGCGGGAAAGAATGAGCGGTTCTTC. V usage is TRBV13 and J usage is TRBJ2-1; 13 bases line up with TRBD2. This CDR3 has 17 residues. Germline CDR1 and CDR2: PRHDT and FYEKMQ (reference sequence).